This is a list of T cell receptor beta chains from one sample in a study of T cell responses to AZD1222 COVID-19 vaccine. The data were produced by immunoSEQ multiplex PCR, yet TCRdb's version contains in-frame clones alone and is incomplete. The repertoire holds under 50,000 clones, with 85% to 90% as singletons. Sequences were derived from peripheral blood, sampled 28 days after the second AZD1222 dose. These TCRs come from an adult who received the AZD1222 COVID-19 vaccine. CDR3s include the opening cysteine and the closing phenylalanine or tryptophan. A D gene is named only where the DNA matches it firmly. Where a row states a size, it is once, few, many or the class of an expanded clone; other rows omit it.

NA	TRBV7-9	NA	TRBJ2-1	TGTGCCAGCAGCCCAAGTACTTTCATAGGTGTTGAGCAGTTCTTC	CASSPSTFIGVEQFF
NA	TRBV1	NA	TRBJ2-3	TGCACCAGCAGCCAACCCGGGGGGGGACTAGCGCCCGAGAGACTGCGGACAGATACGCAGTATTTT	CTSSQPGGGLAPERLRTDTQYF
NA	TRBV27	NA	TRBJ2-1	TGTGCCAGCAGTGATAGCGGACCTTACAATGAGCAGTTCTTC	CASSDSGPYNEQFF
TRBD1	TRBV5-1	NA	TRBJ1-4	TGCGCCAGCAGCCCAAGCCGAGGGGGCAGAAATGAAAAACTGTTTTTT	CASSPSRGGRNEKLFF
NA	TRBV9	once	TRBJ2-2	TGTGCCAGCAGCGTAACCGGGGAGCTGTTTTTT	CASSVTGELFF
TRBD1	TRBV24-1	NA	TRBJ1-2	TGTGCCACCAGAGGAACAGGGGGCGGCTATGGCTACACCTTC	CATRGTGGGYGYTF
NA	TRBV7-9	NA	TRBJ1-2	TGTGCCAGCACCCAACACGGGGACTATGGCTACACCTTC	CASTQHGDYGYTF
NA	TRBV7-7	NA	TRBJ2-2	TGTGCCAGCAGCGCGGGACAGAACACCGGGGAGCTGTTTTTT	CASSAGQNTGELFF
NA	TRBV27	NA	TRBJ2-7	TGTGCCAGCAGTTTGAAAGGGCCTGGCGAGCAGTACTTC	CASSLKGPGEQYF
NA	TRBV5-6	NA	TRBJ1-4	TGTGCCAGCAGCTTGGCGGGGGCGGGGATAGAAAAACTGTTTTTT	CASSLAGAGIEKLFF
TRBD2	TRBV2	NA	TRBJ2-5	TGTGCCAGCAGGGGGGGCCAGCGGGAGGGCCGAGAGACCCAGTACTTC	CASRGGQREGRETQYF
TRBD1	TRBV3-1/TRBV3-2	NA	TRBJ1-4	TGTGCCAGCAGCCTAACGACAGGGGGGGATGAAAAACTGTTTTTT	CASSLTTGGDEKLFF
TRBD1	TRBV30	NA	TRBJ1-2	TGTGCCTGTATGACAGGGGCTAACTATGGCTACACCTTC	CACMTGANYGYTF
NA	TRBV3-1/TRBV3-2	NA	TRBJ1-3	TGTGCCAGCAGCCCCGCTAGCACTGGAAACACCATATATTTT	CASSPASTGNTIYF
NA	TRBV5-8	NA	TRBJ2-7	TGTGCCAGCAGCTTTGCGGGCACGGTAGGGTACGAGCAGTACTTC	CASSFAGTVGYEQYF
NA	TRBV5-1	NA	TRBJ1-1	TGCGCCAGCAGAGAAGGGGCAAGGACTGAAGCTTTCTTT	CASREGARTEAFF
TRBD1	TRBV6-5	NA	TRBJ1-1	TGTGCCAGCAGTTATGAAGTGGGGACAGGCGAAGCTTTCTTT	CASSYEVGTGEAFF
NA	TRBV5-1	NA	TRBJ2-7	TGCGCCAGCAGCTTGGGGGGACCGAGGGTGGAGCAGTACTTC	CASSLGGPRVEQYF
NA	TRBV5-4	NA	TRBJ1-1	TGTGCCAGCAGCCCTGGGACTTCTGAAGCTTTCTTT	CASSPGTSEAFF
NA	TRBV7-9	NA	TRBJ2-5	TGTGCCAGCAGCCGTCGTGGGCAGGGACCTTTTGAGACCCAGTACTTC	CASSRRGQGPFETQYF
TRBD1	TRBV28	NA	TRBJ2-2	TGTGCCAGCAGGGTGGACAGGCAAGCCGGGGAGCTGTTTTTT	CASRVDRQAGELFF
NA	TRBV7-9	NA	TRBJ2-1	TGTGCCAGCAGCCTGGACAGATACAATGAGCAGTTCTTC	CASSLDRYNEQFF
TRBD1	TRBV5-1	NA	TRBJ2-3	TGCGCCAGCAGCTCCCTGGACAGGGTGGCAGATACGCAGTATTTT	CASSSLDRVADTQYF
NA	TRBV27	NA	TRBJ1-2	TGTGCCAGCAGTTTATCCGGCAGGTCGTATGGCTACACCTTC	CASSLSGRSYGYTF
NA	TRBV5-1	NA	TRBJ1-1	TGCGCCAGCAGCTTGGGTGGGGCTCAAGCTTTCTTT	CASSLGGAQAFF
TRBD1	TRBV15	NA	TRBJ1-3	TGTGCCACCAGAAGGGGACAGGGGGTCGGAAACACCATATATTTT	CATRRGQGVGNTIYF
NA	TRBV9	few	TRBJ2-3	TGTGCCAGCAGCGTGGGCGACCAAGATACGCAGTATTTT	CASSVGDQDTQYF
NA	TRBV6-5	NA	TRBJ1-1	TGTGCCAGCGGGATTGAGTCAGGGAGGACTGAAGCTTTCTTT	CASGIESGRTEAFF
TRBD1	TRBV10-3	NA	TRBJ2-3	TGTGCCATCAGTGGGACAGGGGGCGAAGATACGCAGTATTTT	CAISGTGGEDTQYF
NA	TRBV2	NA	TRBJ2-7	TGTGCCAGCAGAAGAACAGGGACGAGCTCCTACGAGCAGTACTTC	CASRRTGTSSYEQYF
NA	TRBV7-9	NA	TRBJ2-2	TGTGCCAGCAGCCCGGGTGAGGCCGGGGAGCTGTTTTTT	CASSPGEAGELFF
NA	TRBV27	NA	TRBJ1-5	TGTGCCAGCAGCCAACTTCAGGGCCGTGGGCCCCAGCATTTT	CASSQLQGRGPQHF
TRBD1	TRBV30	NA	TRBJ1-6	TGTGCCTCGTTAGGGACAGGGAATTCACCCCTCCACTTT	CASLGTGNSPLHF
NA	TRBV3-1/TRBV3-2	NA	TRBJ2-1	TGTGCCAGCAGCCAAGTGTCGCCCGGGAGGCAGTTCTTC	CASSQVSPGRQFF
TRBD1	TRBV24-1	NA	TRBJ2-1	TGTGCCACCAGTGATTCCTCGGGACAGGGCATGAATGAGCAGTTCTTC	CATSDSSGQGMNEQFF
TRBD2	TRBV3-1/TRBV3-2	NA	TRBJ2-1	TGTGCCAGCAGCCTTAGCGGGTTATCCTACAATGAGCAGTTCTTC	CASSLSGLSYNEQFF
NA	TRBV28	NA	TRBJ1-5	TGTGCCAGCAGTTTAGGGTCGTGGGTAGGGGCAAATCAGCCCCAGCATTTT	CASSLGSWVGANQPQHF
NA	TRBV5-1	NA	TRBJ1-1	TGCGCCAGCAGCTTTGGGGGCATCGACACTGAAGCTTTCTTT	CASSFGGIDTEAFF
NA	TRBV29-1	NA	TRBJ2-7	TGCAGCGTTGGGACAGCCTACGAGCAGTACTTC	CSVGTAYEQYF
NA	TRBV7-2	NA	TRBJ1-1	TGTGGGCTACAGGAGAACACTGAAGCTTTCTTT	CGLQENTEAFF
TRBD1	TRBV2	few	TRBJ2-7	TGTGCCAGCTTTTGGGACAGGGGAAATCGCGAGCAGTACTTC	CASFWDRGNREQYF
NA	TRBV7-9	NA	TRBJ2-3	TGTGCCAGCAGCTGGGGTGGTTTCACAGATACGCAGTATTTT	CASSWGGFTDTQYF
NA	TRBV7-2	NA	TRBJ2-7	TGTGCCAGCAGCTTAACGTACTCCTTATACGAGCAGTACTTC	CASSLTYSLYEQYF
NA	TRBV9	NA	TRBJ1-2	TGTGCCAGCAGAGCAAACCCCGGGACCCCTTCCTCCTATGGCTACACCTTC	CASRANPGTPSSYGYTF